A selection of T cell receptor beta chains follows, all from one sample in a study of T cell responses to AZD1222 COVID-19 vaccine. Clones were sequenced by immunoSEQ multiplex PCR, and TCRdb holds only the in-frame ones, with some missing. The profile shows 130,000 to 150,000 clones, 80% to 95% of them singletons. The sequencing here drew on peripheral blood, taken on day 0 of AZD1222 vaccination. The receptor source for this set is an adult in good health. Each CDR3 is given without its conserved first and last residue. Some rows have no size entry. The others give once, few or many, or a class for an expanded clone.

V	size	J	CDR3
TRBV19	.	TRBJ1-1	ATTGMGTEAF
TRBV27	.	TRBJ1-4	ASSILTGTANEKLF
TRBV28	.	TRBJ1-2	ASSWAVYGYT
TRBV24-1	once	TRBJ1-5	ATSDQGQGPSNQPQH
TRBV19	.	TRBJ2-2	ASRQQGSNTGELF
TRBV9	.	TRBJ1-1	ASSVTLHRVNTEAF
TRBV7-2	.	TRBJ1-3	ASSNTGTRNTIY
TRBV25-1	.	TRBJ2-2	ASSDGTGRTGELF
TRBV10-3	few	TRBJ2-7	AITPEWASGRGEQY
TRBV10-3	.	TRBJ1-1	AISTGSETEAF
TRBV12-3/TRBV12-4	.	TRBJ1-5	ASSLQGNQPQH
TRBV7-9	few	TRBJ2-6	ASSLGQGPIDSGANVLT
TRBV6-6	.	TRBJ1-2	ASSYKDQGSGYT
TRBV6-5	.	TRBJ2-1	ASRRDSYNEQF
TRBV14	.	TRBJ2-1	ASSQPLGQGTGNEQF
TRBV9	.	TRBJ1-2	ASSVDGRGGNGYT
TRBV28	.	TRBJ1-2	ASRPGGRDGYT
TRBV7-2	.	TRBJ2-2	ASSPYKGLGTGELF
TRBV2	.	TRBJ1-2	ASSVNPRDGNYGYT
TRBV12-5	.	TRBJ1-1	ASGLATGLETEAF
TRBV10-3	.	TRBJ2-1	AISESGPSLYNEQF
TRBV19	.	TRBJ1-5	ASSKEVGTVRYSNQPQH
TRBV7-2	.	TRBJ1-1	ASSPTTGNTEAF
TRBV20-1	once	TRBJ2-5	SAGKQETQY
TRBV11-3	.	TRBJ2-5	ASSLADTSPETQY
TRBV4-1	few	TRBJ1-4	ASSPGTAGSTNEKLF
TRBV12-3/TRBV12-4	once	TRBJ2-1	ASRGTGFGEQF
TRBV18	.	TRBJ2-1	ASSLGPRPPEQF
TRBV23-1	.	TRBJ2-6	ASSPYRVGANVLT
TRBV5-6	.	TRBJ2-1	ASSRFSGSPVNEQF
TRBV3-1/TRBV3-2	.	TRBJ1-1	ASSRKNHRRDTEAF
TRBV18	.	TRBJ1-1	ASSRTGMNTEAF
TRBV18	.	TRBJ2-1	ASSLDPNNEQF
TRBV5-1	.	TRBJ1-1	ASRLGAQELVAF
TRBV2	.	TRBJ1-3	ASSEGEGSGNTIY
TRBV5-1	.	TRBJ2-7	ASSLSGPTYEQY
TRBV6-5	.	TRBJ1-1	ASSYSTVNTEAF
TRBV7-8	.	TRBJ2-1	ASSPRLAGNEQF
TRBV19	once	TRBJ2-7	ASSAGQYYEQY
TRBV4-2	.	TRBJ2-3	ASSQVASGVADTQY
TRBV6-4	.	TRBJ1-2	ASRQKQGINYGYT
TRBV5-1	.	TRBJ2-7	ASRTQAGADEQY
TRBV9	few	TRBJ2-5	ASSVDSGRGETQY
TRBV5-8	.	TRBJ2-1	ASSLAGSGSSYNEQF
TRBV9	.	TRBJ1-3	ASSVDRGHSSGNTIY
TRBV15	few	TRBJ2-1	ATSKITYSYNEQF
TRBV2	.	TRBJ1-1	ASSEYTEAF
TRBV6-2/TRBV6-3	.	TRBJ2-3	ASSYSRGLNTDTQY
TRBV15	.	TRBJ2-7	ATSRVMGSEQY